This TCR beta chain emerged from a study of blood T cell repertoires in COVID-19. Across the whole study: Sites in the United States, Italy and Spain provided acute and convalescent COVID-19 samples. Nucleic acid was either cDNA or gDNA, and it came from T cells, B-cell-depleted T cells, or PBMCs.

The ends lost 0 bases at V and 7 bases at J; junction bases unmatched: 13. There are 17 residues in the CDR3. Germline CDR1 is SGDLS and CDR2 is YYNGEE. As originally analysed: Estimated nucleated cell counts came from reference gene primer amplification. Profiling relied on immunoSEQ multiplex PCR, and the TCRdb table lists in-frame clones only, not all of them. V, J and clone size reflect that table, while D and trimming were determined from the DNA. Of some 97,000 clones listed, 70% to 90% are singletons. This clone was found once. The clonotype originates from a woman aged 60 to 75 with acute or convalescent COVID-19. The sample comprised peripheral blood. The chain recombines TRBV9 with TRBJ1-1, with 9 bases fitting TRBD1. CDR3 coding DNA: TGTGCCAGCAGCGTAGCTACCTCGGGGGGGACAGGGAGTGAAGCTTTCTTT. It specifies CASSVATSGGTGSEAFF.